Listed below are T cell receptor beta chains from one sample, sequenced in a study of blood T cell repertoires in COVID-19. Libraries were prepared by immunoSEQ multiplex PCR; TCRdb keeps only in-frame clonotypes and omits some of them. The sample carries 310,000 or so clones, around 86% recorded once. The sequenced material came from peripheral blood. The receptor source for this set is a woman in her 30s who had recovered from COVID-19. The conserved cysteine and the conserved F or W are not part of the CDR3 here. A D gene is named only where the DNA matches it firmly.

>TRBV27|NA
ASSSLSGPSSYNEQF
>TRBV10-3|NA
AIREAETNTGELF
>TRBV2|NA
ASSGGARTEAF
>TRBV28|TRBD1
ASSRDRLNEKLF
>TRBV2|NA
ASSAQVPTGELF
>TRBV3-1/TRBV3-2|TRBD2
ASSPSQLADDEQF
>TRBV3-1/TRBV3-2|TRBD2
ASSQERLAGGPVTGELF
>TRBV30|TRBD1
AWTTTGGGTEAF
>TRBV19|TRBD1
ASSGTGAVTEAF
>TRBV7-9|TRBD2
ASSAGLAGSSGANVLT
>TRBV20-1|NA
SASRDRTANYGYT
>TRBV29-1|TRBD1
SGMTGPYTEAF
>TRBV7-6|TRBD1
ASSLGAGTAFDGYT
>TRBV29-1|NA
SVDRFNYGYT
>TRBV21-1|NA
ASSKGWVGGEQY
>TRBV28|TRBD1
ASSSGQGVGAF
>TRBV7-2|NA
ASSSGFGRQTYEQY
>TRBV12-5|TRBD1
ASGPGQGYSPLH
>TRBV3-1/TRBV3-2|TRBD1
ASSQDPGQGYEQY
>TRBV4-2|TRBD1
ASSRDRGPGELF
>TRBV7-2|TRBD1
ASSLAQGGNSPLH
>TRBV19|NA
ASNQGGSGYT
>TRBV7-2|NA
ASRLTIRSSTDTQY
>TRBV10-3|NA
AISEASGDTEAF
>TRBV5-1|TRBD1
ASSGTGNTGELF
>TRBV5-1|TRBD1
ASSTGQVVYEQY
>TRBV28|NA
ASSRFGRVGVPDGETQY
>TRBV27|NA
ASSRRGSGNEQF
>TRBV18|TRBD1
ASSPTGSDQPQH
>TRBV2|TRBD1
ASSDPQGRVYGTGELF
>TRBV7-9|NA
ASSLGYSQDSSYNSPLH
>TRBV5-1|NA
ASSLEGGDNEKLF
>TRBV27|NA
ASSGDRNTEAF
>TRBV27|NA
ASSLAQTYEQY
>TRBV11-3|TRBD1
ASSGGTGPAGELF
>TRBV25-1|TRBD1
ASSAWDRDTDTQY
>TRBV14|NA
ASSHAGEQY
>TRBV27|NA
ASSRFVRTINEKLF
>TRBV2|NA
AGNGLYTDTQY
>TRBV11-1|TRBD2
ASSSGSSGVAAQY
>TRBV2|TRBD1
ASTGQAVGEQY
>TRBV2|TRBD2
ASKGGSGTSGNNEQF
>TRBV5-8|TRBD1
ASSVRQGYGQPQH
>TRBV9|TRBD2
ASSVGGRRYDTQY
>TRBV28|NA
ASSLSGQSRYEQY
>TRBV6-5|TRBD1
ASKRGRGRGGELF
>TRBV28|NA
ASSGSFRGSEQF
>TRBV24-1|NA
ATSDLNSNQPQH
>TRBV2|NA
ASSRLLTDTQY